This is a list of T cell receptor beta chains from one sample in a study of regulatory T cells in long-lasting Graves disease. TCRdb reanalysed the multiplex PCR reads using MiXCR and keeps one entry per CDR3 protein. The table shows roughly 450,000 distinct CDR3 sequences, with roughly a quarter occurring only once. The sequencing used peripheral blood mononuclear cells (PBMCs), collected when the disease was refractory, from a patient treated with antithyroid drugs. These TCRs come from a female donor with Graves disease. CDR3s include the opening cysteine and the closing phenylalanine or tryptophan. A D gene is named only where the DNA matches it firmly. Only part of the rows carry a size: once, few, many, or a class if the clone is expanded.

>TRBJ2-3|TRBD2|TRBV7-2|NA
CASSYRTSANPRTQYF
TGTGCCAGCAGCTATCGCACTAGCGCCAACCCCCGTACGCAGTATTTT
>TRBJ2-2|NA|TRBV29-1|many
CSVQPGHRNTGELFF
TGCAGCGTTCAGCCGGGACACCGAAACACCGGGGAGCTGTTTTTT
>TRBJ2-7|NA|TRBV7-9|many
CASSFFGGEQYF
TGTGCCAGCAGCTTCTTCGGAGGGGAGCAGTACTTC
>TRBJ1-1|TRBD1|TRBV20-1|many
CSASPWDRGRFGTEAFF
TGCAGTGCTAGCCCGTGGGACAGGGGTAGGTTCGGCACTGAAGCTTTCTTT
>TRBJ2-7|NA|TRBV3-1|NA
CASSWGTHYEQYF
TGTGCCAGCAGCTGGGGGACACACTACGAGCAGTACTTC
>TRBJ2-2|NA|TRBV2|many
CASSGETTNTGELFF
TGTGCCAGCAGTGGCGAGACCACGAACACCGGGGAGCTGTTTTTT
>TRBJ2-6|NA|TRBV28|few
CASSLDVNVLTF
TGTGCCAGTTCCCTGGATGTCAACGTCCTGACTTTC
>TRBJ2-7|NA|TRBV19|few
CASSWRAGEEYEQYF
TGTGCCAGTAGTTGGCGGGCAGGGGAGGAGTACGAGCAGTACTTC
>TRBJ2-7|TRBD1|TRBV15|NA
CATSTTGGGYEQYF
TGTGCCACCAGCACAACAGGGGGCGGTTACGAGCAGTACTTC
>TRBJ1-4|TRBD1|TRBV11-1|many
CASSGDRGPNEKLFF
TGTGCCAGCAGCGGAGACAGGGGGCCGAATGAAAAACTGTTTTTT
>TRBJ2-3|TRBD2|TRBV19|NA
CASSLSSGRGTDTQYF
TGTGCCAGTAGTTTGAGTAGCGGGAGGGGCACAGATACGCAGTATTTT
>TRBJ2-7|NA|TRBV12-3/TRBV12-4|many
CASSSRSRERPYEQYF
TGTGCCAGCAGTTCCCGTAGCCGGGAGAGGCCCTACGAGCAGTACTTC
>TRBJ2-3|TRBD2|TRBV2|few
CASSDSGRAADTQYF
TGTGCCAGCAGTGACTCCGGGAGGGCCGCAGATACGCAGTATTTT
>TRBJ2-1|TRBD1|TRBV7-3|many
CASSNRDRAPYNEQFF
TGTGCCAGCAGCAATAGGGACAGGGCCCCCTACAATGAGCAGTTCTTC
>TRBJ1-5|TRBD1|TRBV7-2|NA
CASSFGQGGPNQPQHF
TGTGCCAGCAGCTTTGGACAGGGAGGCCCCAATCAGCCCCAGCATTTT
>TRBJ2-5|TRBD1|TRBV6-1|many
CASRKTGVQETQYF
TGTGCCAGCAGGAAGACAGGGGTCCAAGAGACCCAGTACTTC
>TRBJ1-4|NA|TRBV15|few
CATSRDLGDPEKLFF
TGTGCCACCAGCAGAGATCTAGGGGATCCTGAAAAACTGTTTTTT
>TRBJ1-5|NA|TRBV2|many
CASRMDRPDQPQHF
TGTGCCAGCAGAATGGACAGACCGGATCAGCCCCAGCATTTT
>TRBJ1-2|NA|TRBV28|many
CASRPGGGGYTF
TGTGCCAGCAGGCCTGGGGGAGGTGGCTACACCTTC
>TRBJ1-1|NA|TRBV2|NA
CASSETRGRTEAFF
TGTGCCAGCAGTGAAACGCGAGGGCGTACTGAAGCTTTCTTT
>TRBJ2-2|TRBD1|TRBV10-3|NA
CAIRTGGTGELFF
TGTGCCATCCGGACAGGGGGCACCGGGGAGCTGTTTTTT
>TRBJ1-4|NA|TRBV20-1|many
CSARAWLNEKLFF
TGCAGTGCTAGAGCCTGGCTTAATGAAAAACTGTTTTTT
>TRBJ1-5|NA|TRBV29-1|few
CSVGASNQPQHF
TGCAGCGTTGGAGCTAGCAATCAGCCCCAGCATTTT
>TRBJ2-7|NA|TRBV28|NA
CASTNPSGYEQYF
TGTGCCAGCACTAACCCCAGCGGCTACGAGCAGTACTTC
>TRBJ2-3|NA|TRBV2|NA
CASSADSPGYF
TGTGCCAGCAGTGCTGACAGCCCGGGGTATTTT
>TRBJ2-7|NA|TRBV6-1|many
CASGAGIYYEQYF
TGTGCCAGCGGGGCGGGAATATACTACGAGCAGTACTTC
>TRBJ2-7|NA|TRBV20-1|few
CSARAEAPSTEQYF
TGCAGTGCTAGAGCCGAGGCCCCTTCGACCGAGCAGTACTTC
>TRBJ1-2|NA|TRBV27|NA
CASSSSGLLLLGPGYTF
TGTGCCAGCAGTTCATCGGGACTCCTATTACTGGGACCTGGCTACACCTTC
>TRBJ2-7|NA|TRBV10-3|NA
CAISLSYEQYF
TGTGCCATCAGTCTGAGTTACGAGCAGTACTTC
>TRBJ1-1|TRBD1|TRBV11-1|many
CASSQGQGWNTEAFF
TGTGCCAGCAGCCAAGGACAGGGTTGGAACACTGAAGCTTTCTTT
>TRBJ2-6|NA|TRBV28|many
CASSFSTSSGANVLTF
TGTGCCAGCAGTTTTAGCACATCCTCTGGGGCCAACGTCCTGACTTTC
>TRBJ2-2|NA|TRBV12-3/TRBV12-4|NA
CASFRAGKGSTGELFF
TGTGCCAGCTTTCGGGCGGGGAAAGGGAGTACCGGGGAGCTGTTTTTT
>TRBJ1-2|NA|TRBV27|NA
CASSLLPADYGYTF
TGTGCCAGCAGTTTACTTCCAGCGGACTATGGCTACACCTTC
>TRBJ1-4|NA|TRBV30|many
CAWTGRFREKLFF
TGTGCCTGGACAGGGCGGTTCCGGGAAAAACTGTTTTTT
>TRBJ2-5|TRBD2|TRBV7-9|few
CASSLVRLREGLFMRETQYF
TGTGCCAGCAGCTTAGTCCGTCTCCGGGAGGGCCTCTTTATGAGAGAGACCCAGTACTTC
>TRBJ2-7|TRBD2|TRBV11-2|NA
CASSLDLAEPYEQYF
TGTGCCAGCAGCTTAGACCTAGCGGAACCCTACGAGCAGTACTTC
>TRBJ2-2|TRBD1|TRBV7-9|NA
CASSLEGGSGELFF
TGTGCCAGCAGCTTAGAAGGGGGCTCCGGGGAGCTGTTTTTT
>TRBJ1-1|NA|TRBV28|many
CASNFGLNTEAFF
TGTGCCAGCAATTTTGGTCTGAACACTGAAGCTTTCTTT
>TRBJ2-7|NA|TRBV27|NA
CASSPQEPYEQYF
TGTGCCAGCAGTCCACAGGAACCCTACGAGCAGTACTTC
>TRBJ2-7|NA|TRBV7-3|many
CASSLTAARSYEQYF
TGTGCCAGCAGCTTAACGGCAGCTCGCTCCTACGAGCAGTACTTC
>TRBJ2-7|NA|TRBV28|many
CASSRRGEQYF
TGTGCCAGCAGCCGCCGCGGGGAGCAGTACTTC
>TRBJ2-7|NA|TRBV12-5|few
CASGLVMGRHNSYEQYF
TGTGCTAGTGGTTTGGTAATGGGCAGGCATAACTCCTACGAGCAGTACTTC
>TRBJ2-2|TRBD2|TRBV6-1|few
CASSRIPSGRNTGELFF
TGTGCCAGCAGTCGAATCCCTAGCGGGAGGAACACCGGGGAGCTGTTTTTT
>TRBJ2-2|TRBD1|TRBV29-1|few
CSGSPGQGAPNTGELFF
TGCAGCGGATCACCGGGACAGGGGGCTCCGAACACCGGGGAGCTGTTTTTT
>TRBJ2-7|NA|TRBV29-1|many
CSVEDRTDPSYEQYF
TGCAGCGTTGAAGATAGGACAGATCCCTCCTACGAGCAGTACTTC
>TRBJ1-4|NA|TRBV7-8|NA
CASSERGGLSEKLFF
TGTGCCAGCAGCGAGCGTGGGGGCTTGAGTGAAAAACTGTTTTTT
>TRBJ2-7|TRBD2|TRBV6-5|NA
CASSYPGTRDEQYF
TGTGCCAGCAGTTACCCCGGGACTAGGGATGAGCAGTACTTC